A single sample gave rise to the 32 T cell receptor beta chains below, sequenced in a study of CD8 T cells in Susac syndrome. When the RNA was reverse transcribed, random hexamers were used with an input of roughly 0.45 to 1 ug. TCRdb re-called the immunoSEQ multiplex PCR reads through MiXCR, storing one row per CDR3 protein. The sample lists roughly 250,000 distinct CDR3 sequences, roughly 95% occurring once. Sequencing was performed on CD4+ T cells from PBMCs. Receptors originate from a human donor with Susac syndrome.

This clonotype came up once. V gene TRBV30 combines with J gene TRBJ1-2; 9 bases agree with TRBD1. Germline values: CDR1 GTSNPN, CDR2 SVGIG (reference sequence). CDR3 length: 15 residues. The ends lost 2 bases at V and 8 bases at J; junction bases unmatched: 12. In nucleotides, the CDR3 is TGTGCCTGGAGTCCCGGACGGACAGGGGCCCAAGGCTACACCTTC. It encodes CAWSPGRTGAQGYTF. The whole variable domain, remainder taken from reference TRBV30 and TRBJ1-2, is SQTIHQWPATLVQPVGSPLSLECTVEGTSNPNLYWYRQAAGRGLQLLFYSVGIGQISSEVPQNLSASRPQDRQFILSSKKLLLSDSGFYLCAWSPGRTGAQGYTFGSGTRLTVV.

The chain joins TRBV28 to TRBJ2-3, with a tentative D call TRBD2 (6 bases). CDR3 size: 16 residues. Germline V lookup: CDR1 MDHEN, CDR2 SYDVKM. V lost 2 bases and J lost 2, with 14 bases in between. The CDR3 DNA reads TGTGCCAGCAGTTTAAATTTGCGGGACCCCACAGATACGCAGTATTTT. Its translation: CASSLNLRDPTDTQYF.

This rearrangement joins TRBV3-1 to TRBJ2-1; D is perhaps TRBD2 (6 bases). V was clipped by 1 base and J by 13 bases, with 11 bases between them. Germline V CDR1 and CDR2: LGHDT, YNNKEL (reference sequence). The CDR3 contains 12 residues. The CDR3 DNA reads TGTGCCAGCAGCCAAGGCGGGGAACCCCAGTTCTTC. Translation: CASSQGGEPQFF.

The V call is TRBV24-1, the J call TRBJ2-1; TRBD2 matches 11 bases. From germline, CDR1 is KGHDR and CDR2 SFDVKD. The CDR3 consists of 18 residues. The J segment lost 7 bases and the V segment lost 3 bases, leaving 13 bases of the junction unmatched. CDR3 nucleotides: TGTGCCACCAGTGATCACGCTAGCGGGAGGCTAATGGGGAATGAGCAGTTCTTC. As protein: CATSDHASGRLMGNEQFF.

The CDR3 coding sequence is TGTGCCAGCAGTTTGGGCCCAAGCACAGATACGCAGTATTTT. Encoded protein: CASSLGPSTDTQYF. V and J are TRBV27 and TRBJ2-3; no definite D call. CDR1 and CDR2 (germline): MNHEY, SMNVEV (reference sequence). CDR3 size: 14 residues. Trimming pared 3 bases from V and 0 bases from J, leaving 7 bases between.

J is TRBJ2-2 and V is TRBV7-7; tentatively, D is TRBD2 (5 bases). The CDR3 extends over 13 amino acids. CDR1 SSHAT and CDR2 FNYEAQ come from the germline V gene (reference sequence). The CDR3: CANSLILEEELFF. Written as DNA, the CDR3 is TGTGCTAACAGCTTAATTTTGGAGGAGGAGCTGTTTTTT.

The CDR3, as DNA: TGTGCCAGCAGCTTGGGCGCTAGCTCCTACAATGAGCAGTTCTTC. It yields the protein CASSLGASSYNEQFF. The rearrangement joins TRBV5-4 to TRBJ2-1; D gene uncertain. V lost 0 bases and J lost 0, with 7 bases in between. Per the germline V gene, CDR1 is SGHNT and CDR2 is YYREEE (reference sequence). The CDR3 has 15 residues.

The chain combines TRBV12-3 or TRBV12-4 with TRBJ1-1; 8 nucleotides match TRBD1. V lost 6 bases and J lost 7; bases outside the gene matches: 7. This CDR3 is 13 amino acids long. The CDR3 loop reads CASRKTGAGEAFF. DNA for the CDR3: TGTGCCAGCAGAAAGACAGGGGCTGGTGAAGCTTTCTTT.

This clonotype is a singleton in its sample. This chain joins TRBV9 and TRBJ2-4, with TRBD2 matching over 8 bases. The CDR3 runs to 14 residues. V was pared by 2 bases and J by 7 bases, with 5 bases of the junction left unmatched. Germline V lookup: CDR1 SGDLS, CDR2 YYNGEE. The CDR3 region has the DNA TGTGCCAGCAGCGTGCGGGAGGAGAGGAACATTCAGTACTTC. Its translation: CASSVREERNIQYF. Combining the CDR3 with reference TRBV9 and TRBJ2-4 gives the whole variable domain DSGVTQTPKHLITATGQRVTLRCSPRSGDLSVYWYQQSLDQGLQFLIQYYNGEERAKGNILERFSAQQFPDLHSELNLSSLELGDSALYFCASSVREERNIQYFGAGTRLSVL.

V usage is TRBV5-1 and J usage is TRBJ2-1, with 8 positions matching TRBD2. The trim removed 0 bases at V and 12 bases at J, leaving 11 bases unmatched. CDR3 length equals 15 residues. The germline V gene has CDR1 SGHRS and CDR2 YFSETQ. The CDR3 DNA follows: TGCGCCAGCAGCTTGGCGGGCGCGGGAGGCTGGGTGCAGTTCTTC. This codes for CASSLAGAGGWVQFF.

This clonotype was counted a few times. This rearrangement joins TRBV20-1 to TRBJ2-5; D not resolved. Germline V gene lookup returns CDR1 DFQATT and CDR2 SNEGSKA (reference sequence). V was clipped by 0 bases and J by 4 bases, with 6 bases between them. CDR3 size: 12 residues. CDR3 DNA sequence: TGCAGTGCTAGAGATCCGGGAGAGACCCAGTACTTC. Translation: CSARDPGETQYF.

V and J are TRBV20-1 and TRBJ1-5, with 8 positions matching TRBD1. Germline V gene data show CDR1 as DFQATT and CDR2 as SNEGSKA (reference sequence). The CDR3 has 14 residues. The V segment lost 6 bases and the J segment 6 bases; nucleotides outside the gene matches: 10. CDR3 nucleotides: TGCAGTGCCCCCGGACAGGGCAGAAGTCAGCCCCAGCATTTT. It codes for CSAPGQGRSQPQHF.

The chain couples TRBV15 to TRBJ2-3; TRBD2 aligns across 10 bases. With 0 bases clipped from V and 2 bases from J, the junction kept 5 bases outside the gene matches. The CDR3 spans 17 residues. Per the germline V gene, CDR1 is LNHNV and CDR2 is YYDKDF (reference sequence). The CDR3, as DNA: TGTGCCACCAGCAGAGAGGCTAGCGGGAGCTACACAGATACGCAGTATTTT. It encodes CATSREASGSYTDTQYF.

V is TRBV15 and J is TRBJ1-5; unclear D gene. Per the germline V gene, CDR1 is LNHNV and CDR2 is YYDKDF (reference sequence). Trimming cost V 8 bases and J 0 bases, with 8 bases left between them. The CDR3 length is 13 residues. CDR3 amino acids: CATGIDSNQPQHF. The CDR3, as DNA: TGTGCCACCGGGATTGATAGCAATCAGCCCCAGCATTTT.

The rearrangement joins TRBV20-1 to TRBJ2-6, with D perhaps matching TRBD1 (5 bases). CDR3 length: 18 residues. CDR1 is DFQATT, CDR2 SNEGSKA, per germline (reference sequence). The germline V and J ends were trimmed by 4 bases and 0 bases, with 19 bases remaining between them. CDR3 loop: CSAIPPQGTPSGANVLTF. The CDR3 region has the DNA TGCAGTGCTATACCACCCCAGGGAACCCCCTCTGGGGCCAACGTCCTGACTTTC.

V usage is TRBV24-1 and J usage is TRBJ2-5; D gene ambiguous. The V end was cut by 5 bases, the J end by 2 bases, with 14 bases between. This CDR3 has 15 amino acids. Germline V gene data show CDR1 as KGHDR and CDR2 as SFDVKD. CDR3 sequence reads: CATSGFETSQETQYF. The CDR3 nucleotides are TGTGCCACCAGTGGCTTCGAGACTTCTCAAGAGACCCAGTACTTC.

The chain recombines TRBV15 with TRBJ2-1, with D perhaps matching TRBD1 (6 bases). The germline V gene encodes CDR1 LNHNV and CDR2 YYDKDF (reference sequence). V was clipped by 1 base and J by 5 bases, with 15 bases between them. This CDR3 is 16 amino acids long. The CDR3: CATSRASRTANNEQFF. As DNA, the CDR3 is TGTGCCACCAGCAGAGCCTCACGGACAGCGAACAATGAGCAGTTCTTC.

The chain has TRBV29-1 and TRBJ2-3; TRBD2 agrees at 10 bases. The CDR3 covers 12 residues. With V trimmed by 7 bases and J by 3 bases, 1 base remained unmatched. CDR1 is SQVTM and CDR2 is ANQGSEA in the germline V gene. DNA of the CDR3: TGCAGCGGGGGACTAGCGACAGATACGCAGTATTTT. Its translation is CSGGLATDTQYF.

In this sample, this clonotype turned up once. V and J are TRBV19 and TRBJ1-3; D ambiguous. V lost 4 bases and J 0 bases, leaving 7 bases between the germline ends. CDR3 length: 14 amino acids. Germline V gives CDR1 LNHDA, CDR2 SQIVND (reference sequence). The CDR3 spells CASSKDVSGNTIYF. The DNA of the CDR3 is TGTGCCAGTAGTAAGGATGTCTCTGGAAACACCATATATTTT.

V is TRBV5-1 and J is TRBJ2-7, with D uncertain. The germline V and J ends were trimmed by 1 base and 2 bases, with 4 bases remaining between them. Per germline, CDR1 SGHRS and CDR2 YFSETQ. The CDR3 spans 12 residues. The CDR3 spells CASSLTAYEQYF. The CDR3 DNA is TGCGCCAGCAGCTTGACAGCCTACGAGCAGTACTTC.

The chain is built from TRBV14 and TRBJ2-1; 14 bases match TRBD2. The CDR3 consists of 15 residues. Germline V gene lookup returns CDR1 SGHDN and CDR2 FVKESK. V was clipped by 1 base and J by 9 bases; unmatched bases: 2. CDR3 residues: CASSQAGLAGVEQFF. The CDR3 nucleotides read TGTGCCAGCAGCCAAGCGGGACTAGCGGGAGTTGAGCAGTTCTTC.

The chain links TRBV6-5 to TRBJ1-1; D is uncertain. Germline CDR1 is MNHEY and CDR2 is SVGAGI. The V and J ends lost 7 bases and 0 bases respectively, with 12 bases between them. CDR3 length: 14 amino acids. DNA of the CDR3: TGTGCCAGCATCCGGACGCCATTGAACACTGAAGCTTTCTTT. Translation gives CASIRTPLNTEAFF.

The chain recombines TRBV6-5 with TRBJ1-1; D is undetermined. The CDR3 contains 13 residues. V was pared by 6 bases and J by 6 bases, with 14 bases between. Germline lookup yields CDR1 MNHEY and CDR2 SVGAGI. This CDR3 is CASSRTFRAEAFF. The CDR3 bases are TGTGCCAGCAGCCGCACCTTTAGAGCTGAAGCTTTCTTT.

The chain couples TRBV6-4 to TRBJ1-2; no clear D. Trimming removed 4 bases from V and 7 bases from J, with 10 bases in between. The CDR3 length is 12 residues. Germline loops: CDR1 MRHNA, CDR2 SNTAGT. CDR3 sequence (DNA): TGTGCCAGCAGTGGAGGATTCCTTGGCTACACCTTC. It specifies CASSGGFLGYTF.

The rearrangement uses TRBV29-1 and TRBJ1-2, with D unresolved. CDR1 is SQVTM, CDR2 ANQGSEA, per germline. The germline V and J ends were trimmed by 4 bases and 0 bases, with 9 bases remaining between them. This CDR3 spans 13 amino acids. For the CDR3, the DNA is TGCAGCGTTGGGCGGCAAGCTAACTATGGCTACACCTTC. This codes for CSVGRQANYGYTF.

V and J are TRBV6-5 and TRBJ1-2, with D perhaps TRBD1 (5 bases). CDR1 and CDR2 from the germline V gene are MNHEY and SVGAGI. V shed 2 bases and J shed 1 base, with 11 bases lying between them. The CDR3 covers 15 residues. In DNA, the CDR3 is TGTGCCAGCAGTTACGGGCGGGGGGTTAACTATGGCTACACCTTC. Translating it yields CASSYGRGVNYGYTF.

The V call is TRBV20-1, the J call TRBJ1-1, with a weak D call TRBD1 (5 bases). The CDR3 sequence is 12 residues long. The germline V gene has CDR1 DFQATT and CDR2 SNEGSKA (reference sequence). V was clipped by 2 bases and J by 8 bases, with 12 bases between them. CDR3 nucleotide sequence: TGCAGTGCTAGACGGCAGACAGCCGAAGCTTTCTTT. Translated, it gives CSARRQTAEAFF.

The chain uses TRBV6-2 or TRBV6-3 and TRBJ2-7; D unclear. The CDR3 contains 13 residues. V was shortened by 1 base and J by 3 bases, with 7 bases between the two germline ends. Germline values: CDR1 MNHEY, CDR2 SVGEGT. CDR3 in DNA: TGTGCCAGCAGTTACTACATGCTCTACGAGCAGTACTTC. Protein product: CASSYYMLYEQYF.

The chain has TRBV9 and TRBJ1-3; unclear D gene. Germline values: CDR1 SGDLS, CDR2 YYNGEE. The ends were cut back, 0 bases at V and 0 bases at J, with 13 bases in the middle. CDR3 length: 17 amino acids. Written as DNA, the CDR3 is TGTGCCAGCAGCGTAGACCCGGATATCCCCTCTGGAAACACCATATATTTT. This encodes CASSVDPDIPSGNTIYF.

The chain uses TRBV18 and TRBJ2-7; 8 bases map to TRBD1. This CDR3 comprises 13 residues. Trimming took 8 bases from V and 9 from J; bases not matched to a gene: 12. Germline V CDR1 and CDR2: KGHSH, LQKENI. The CDR3 DNA follows: TGTGCCAGCCAAGGGGCAGGGGGCGCCGGGCAGTACTTC. It encodes CASQGAGGAGQYF.

The gene calls are TRBV20-1 and TRBJ2-7; 8 bases line up with TRBD2. Germline V CDR1 and CDR2: DFQATT, SNEGSKA (reference sequence). Trimming removed 1 base from V and 3 bases from J; junction bases left unmatched: 5. This CDR3 is 14 amino acids long. The DNA of the CDR3 is TGCAGTGCTAGAGTCACTAGCGGTAACTACGAGCAGTACTTC. This translates into CSARVTSGNYEQYF.

The chain links TRBV20-1 to TRBJ2-1; 9 bases map to TRBD2. This CDR3 has 14 residues. The junction had 7 bases not matched to a gene; V was cut back by 5 bases and J by 5 bases. Germline V gene lookup returns CDR1 DFQATT and CDR2 SNEGSKA (reference sequence). CDR3 protein: CSAPGTSQDNEQFF. In DNA, the CDR3 is TGCAGTGCTCCCGGGACTAGCCAGGACAATGAGCAGTTCTTC.